The 8 T cell receptor beta chains below come from one sample, sequenced in a study of OX40 agonist ivuxolimab in advanced cancers. Assay used: immunoSEQ multiplex PCR; TCRdb lists only in-frame clones, some missing. Here the sample spans under 25,000 clones, 75% to 85% being singletons. Source: CD4+ or CD8+ T cells sorted from blood, taken in a trial of the OX40 agonist ivuxolimab. The receptors come from an adult with an advanced solid tumor such as melanoma, head and neck, liver or kidney cancer.

This clone was counted once. The chain uses TRBV2 and TRBJ1-5, with unresolved D. The CDR3 has 16 amino acids. Trimming pared 1 base from V and 0 bases from J, leaving 10 bases between. Germline V lookup: CDR1 SNHLY, CDR2 FYNNEI. The CDR3: CASSEGTGYSNQPQHF. As DNA, the CDR3 is TGTGCCAGCAGTGAAGGGACGGGTTATAGCAATCAGCCCCAGCATTTT.

V gene TRBV5-1 combines with J gene TRBJ2-7, with unresolved D. The germline CDR1 and CDR2 sequences are SGHRS and YFSETQ. The CDR3 covers 15 residues. Trimming took 0 bases from V and 4 from J, leaving 14 bases between them. CDR3 nucleotides: TGCGCCAGCAGCTTGGCCGGACGGTTCCTTTACGAGCAGTACTTC. It specifies CASSLAGRFLYEQYF.

This chain connects TRBV15 to TRBJ2-2; D call uncertain. Trimming left V 1 base short and J 1 base short, with 7 bases between. The CDR3 has 15 residues. Per germline, CDR1 LNHNV and CDR2 YYDKDF (reference sequence). DNA of the CDR3: TGTGCCACCAGCAGAGCTCCCGGGAACACCGGGGAGCTGTTTTTT. It specifies CATSRAPGNTGELFF.

As concerns this clone: The same CDR3 is also encoded by other DNA sequences in this sample. The chain employs TRBV27 and TRBJ1-6; D might be TRBD1 (5 bases). The CDR3 is made up of 13 amino acids. CDR1 is MNHEY, CDR2 SMNVEV, per germline (reference sequence). V dropped 3 bases and J dropped 8 bases, with 8 bases sitting between them. DNA for the CDR3: TGTGCCAGCAGTTTCAGGGATTATTCACCCCTCCACTTT. This sequence encodes CASSFRDYSPLHF.

The V and J genes are TRBV30 and TRBJ1-6; D remains unclear. The ends were cut back, 1 base at V and 3 bases at J, with 10 bases in the middle. The CDR3 is 15 amino acids. Per the germline V gene, CDR1 is GTSNPN and CDR2 is SVGIG (reference sequence). The CDR3 region is CAWSGYLHYNSPLHF. As DNA, the CDR3 is TGTGCCTGGAGTGGATACTTACACTATAATTCACCCCTCCACTTT.

The chain couples TRBV7-6 to TRBJ1-2; D is undetermined. Deletions cut 5 bases from V and 5 bases from J, with 12 bases between. The germline gives CDR1 SGHVS, CDR2 FNYEAQ. The length of the CDR3 is 13 residues. CDR3 region: CASSKRVPYGYTF. For the CDR3, the DNA is TGTGCCAGCAGCAAAAGAGTTCCTTATGGCTACACCTTC.

This clone was seen only once. The chain combines TRBV28 with TRBJ1-2; D is possibly TRBD1 (6 bases). The CDR3 sequence is 15 residues long. Germline V gene data show CDR1 as MDHEN and CDR2 as SYDVKM. V lost 7 bases and J lost 3, with 18 bases in between. CDR3 loop: CASNIEDRLHYGYTF. Here the CDR3 DNA reads TGTGCCAGCAATATTGAGGACAGACTGCACTATGGCTACACCTTC.

The rearrangement joins TRBV15 to TRBJ2-1, with D perhaps matching TRBD1 (6 bases). Trimming took 0 bases from V and 6 from J, leaving 15 bases between them. The length of the CDR3 is 16 residues. Germline V gene sequence: CDR1 LNHNV, CDR2 YYDKDF (reference sequence). The CDR3: CATSRDNRVTPNEQFF. CDR3 in DNA: TGTGCCACCAGCAGAGATAACAGGGTCACCCCCAATGAGCAGTTCTTC.